The T cell receptor (beta chain) described here comes from a study of control samples from healthy donors and cancer patients. The repertoire was sequenced with immunoSEQ multiplex PCR; TCRdb's copy has only in-frame clones and lacks some. Altogether about 85,000 clones are present, roughly nine tenths being singletons, with the ten largest covering roughly 7.6%. Germline-derived CDR1 and CDR2 are SGHTA and FQGNSA. This CDR3 has 16 amino acids. With V trimmed by 5 bases and J by 4 bases, 12 bases remained unmatched. This clonotype was sampled from a woman aged 60-75 years in good health. Sequencing input: blood. The J gene is TRBJ2-3, the V gene TRBV7-2, with 7 bases fitting TRBD2. DNA of the CDR3: TGTGCCAGCAGCCTCCGCCGGGCGGGAGCCGCAGATACGCAGTATTTT. This codes for CASSLRRAGAADTQYF. The full variable domain, its missing parts supplied by reference TRBV7-2 and TRBJ2-3, is GAGVSQSPSNKVTEKGKDVELRCDPISGHTALYWYRQSLGQGLEFLIYFQGNSAPDKSGLPSDRFSAERTGGSVSTLTIQRTQQEDSAVYLCASSLRRAGAADTQYFGPGTRLTVL.